This T cell receptor beta chain was identified in a study of blood T cell repertoires in COVID-19 (TCRdb year 2020). Background for the entire study: Collaborator samples came from the United States, Italy and Spain and covered acute and convalescent phases of COVID-19. The prospective study material was composed of cDNA or gDNA derived from T cells, B-cell-depleted T cells, or PBMCs. Subjects who had been exposed to COVID-19, were actively infected with it, or had recovered from it provided the deeply sampled blood TCRbeta repertoires that made up the dataset. The repertoires were released in a freely available public database intended as a resource for research on the immune response to SARS-CoV-2. The samples were drawn from two sources: the first 160 participants of the ongoing ImmuneRACE study, and fewer than 1,500 subjects contributed by 6 global collaborators. Sample metadata almost always included a de-identified subject ID, COVID-19 status, age in years and sex. HLA class I and class II types, where available, came from metadata supplied by the sample provider rather than from assay-based typing. Study-level results and caveats: How much clinical and demographic metadata was included differed by source and by participant, and the metadata was provided uncurated.

TCRbeta CDR3 regions were amplified from genomic DNA by means of the immunoSEQ Assay, a bias-controlled multiplex PCR. The authors processed their data as follows. The number of nucleated cells in each sample was estimated by amplification of reference gene primers within the assay. To quantify the absolute abundance of each unique TCRbeta CDR3 rearrangement, sequence reads were collapsed and filtered. For each sample, productive Simpson clonality was calculated as the square root of Simpson's diversity index across productive rearrangements. The source is immuneACCESS, and TCRdb retained only in-frame sequences with V and J called. Part of the clones is not carried over; for the studies checked, unresolved V genes explain less than half of this, and the remainder is unexplained. The V and J calls and clone size were taken over from that table, and D and trimming were inferred from the DNA. For this sample there are 180,000 or so clones; 70% to 90% appear just once. The ten largest make up 9.8% of the sample.

Collaborating institutions collected whole blood in K2EDTA tubes following their own protocols. For TCRbeta analysis, collaborators shipped samples as frozen whole blood, isolated PBMCs, or DNA extracted from either of those sample types. Points on this clone: It has no known antigen specificity. No base quality values were provided; no much bigger clone lies one nucleotide off.

Reading from cysteine to phenylalanine, the CDR3 counts 14 amino acids. Only the CDR3 part of the read is kept: 42 bases, read in frame from the first base. CDR1 is given as MNHNS and CDR2 as SASEGT, both from the germline V gene. The germline V end is reduced by 1 base and the J end by 5 bases; junction bases left unmatched: 4. Sequenced: peripheral blood. This chain is built from TRBV6-1 and TRBJ2-7; the junction holds 8 bases that match TRBD1. This TCR came from a woman of 80 years or more with acute or convalescent COVID-19. The DNA is as follows: TGTGCCAGCAGTGAAGGCAGGGGGCTCGACGAGCAGTACTTC. It codes for CASSEGRGLDEQYF.